The entry below gives a single TCR beta chain sequence along with its context. Its antigen is not yet known. Qualities for individual bases were not recorded, and no much larger clone is one base off. The CDR3 regions of human TCRbeta chains were analyzed by immunosequencing. The original methods were these. Repertoire TCRs were matched against a reference library of SARS-CoV-2-specific TCRs generated with the MIRA antigen-specificity platform. Breadth was defined as the fraction of unique TCRs that were SARS-CoV-2-associated. Depth was defined as the fraction of total T cells that were SARS-CoV-2-associated. Using the MIRA data, each spike-specific TCR was assigned both to the spike region to which the TCR was reactive and to a CD4 or CD8 class. Log10-transformed breadth and depth values were compared by one-way ANOVA with Sidak's multiple comparisons tests. TCRdb mirrors the immuneACCESS table, restricted to in-frame sequences. Some clones are absent from its copies; in checked studies, under half trace to an unresolved V gene, and the reason for the others is unknown. That table gives V, J and clone size, and the DNA gave D and trimming. In all, the sample holds some 120,000 clones, and 87% of those were seen once. The ten largest account for about 1.2% of the sample.

The intended sense of this specimen's time point label: baseline before first vaccination. The vaccinee samples were drawn from two UK trials, COV001 and COV002, one of which was a single-blind randomized controlled phase 2/3 trial testing AZD1222 (ChAdOx1 nCoV-19) in healthy adults. Trial participant PBMC samples were collected at day 0 and day 28 after the second dose for TCRbeta chain sequencing. This entry is derived from a study of T cell responses to AZD1222 COVID-19 vaccine (dated by TCRdb to the early 2020s). Study-wide context: AZD1222 recipients given second doses at about 4 weeks or at about 12 weeks were pooled, since spike-specific TCR depth and breadth were not found to differ between the two schedules. Trial participants were enrolled into age subgroups of 18-55, 56-69 and 70-plus years, which contained approximately 150, 28 and 58 TCR-sequenced participants, respectively. A total of over 230 trial participants underwent TCR sequencing, of whom about 210 received two doses of AZD1222 and roughly 25 received two doses of the MenACWY control vaccine.

The CDR3 goes from the cysteine to the phenylalanine over 13 residues. The DNA shown is the 39-base CDR3, in frame from base 1. Ends trimmed: V by 5 bases, J by 7 bases; bases unmatched to a gene: 7. From a lookup of the germline V gene (reference sequence), CDR1 and CDR2 are LNHDA and SQIVND. What the research found in general, with its limitations: Nearly half of unique spike-specific TCRs reportedly recognized epitopes outside regions mutated in the B.1.351 and B.1.1.7 variants. Vaccine-associated CD4 TCRs spanned the whole spike protein, with dominant responses in regions 160-218 and 743-854. Because no samples from the day 14 peak response were available, repertoires could be characterized only after the peak T cell response. Participants were mostly white British, with more females than males. The authors suggested clonal diversity may have been underestimated. Only five or six AZD1222 recipients were SARS-CoV-2 seropositive at baseline, limiting conclusions about previously exposed vaccinees. The 56-69-year group was small, and its depth increase did not reach significance, likely because of low power. After two AZD1222 doses, spike-specific TCR breadth and depth were significantly higher than at day 0 and than in MenACWY recipients.

The specimen comprised peripheral blood, sampled on day 0 of AZD1222 vaccination. Recombination connected TRBV19 to TRBJ2-7; TRBD2 aligns with 8 central bases. This clonotype was sampled from an adult in good health. The DNA sequence follows: TGTGCCAGTAGTCCCGGGGGGGCAGGTGAGCAGTACTTC. Its protein product is CASSPGGAGEQYF.